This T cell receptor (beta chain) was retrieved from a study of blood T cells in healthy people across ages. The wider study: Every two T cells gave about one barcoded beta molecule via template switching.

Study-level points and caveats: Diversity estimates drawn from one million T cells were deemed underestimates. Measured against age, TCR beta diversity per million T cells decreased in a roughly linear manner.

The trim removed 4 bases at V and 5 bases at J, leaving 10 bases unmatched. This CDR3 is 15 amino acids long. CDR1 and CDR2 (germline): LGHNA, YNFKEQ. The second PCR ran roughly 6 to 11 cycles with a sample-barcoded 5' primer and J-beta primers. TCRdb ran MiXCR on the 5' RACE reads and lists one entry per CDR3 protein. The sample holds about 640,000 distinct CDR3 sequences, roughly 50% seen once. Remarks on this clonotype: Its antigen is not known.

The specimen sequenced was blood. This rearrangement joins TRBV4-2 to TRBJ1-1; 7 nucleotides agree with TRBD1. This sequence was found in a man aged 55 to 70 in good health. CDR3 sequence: CASSRSGTVWTEAFF. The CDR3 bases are TGTGCCAGCAGCCGAAGCGGGACAGTTTGGACTGAAGCTTTCTTT.